Listed here are 15 T cell receptor beta chains from one sample, sequenced in a study of a mutant IDH1 vaccine in newly diagnosed glioma. The assay was immunoSEQ multiplex PCR, and TCRdb's table has in-frame clones only and misses some. There are about 25,000 clones in the sample; roughly 77% occur only once, and less than 9.5% lies in the top ten. Time point given: week 5, during vaccination. Every vaccination contained 300 ug of the mutant IDH1 20-mer peptide and was paired with topical imiquimod. No antigens are known for them. The source was PBMCs, collected from a glioma patient whose treatment included an IDH1 peptide vaccine. All receptors come from a man aged 40-49 years with glioma.

V usage is TRBV21-1 and J usage is TRBJ1-2; the D call in the table, TRBD1, was not verified against the DNA. TRBV21-1 is classified as a pseudogene. CDR3 length equals 17 residues. The DNA for the CDR3 is TGTGCCAGCAGCTATACAAATTCGGCAGGTACCAACTATGGCTACACCTTC. Translation gives CASSYTNSAGTNYGYTF.

This chain connects TRBV9 to TRBJ2-1; 14 nucleotides line up with TRBD2. Germline V lookup: CDR1 SGDLS, CDR2 YYNGEE. V gave up 3 bases and J gave up 10 bases; unmatched junction bases: 6. The CDR3 has 15 amino acids. CDR3 region: CASSEGLAGVREQFF. The CDR3 region has the DNA TGTGCCAGCAGCGAGGGACTAGCGGGAGTTAGGGAGCAGTTCTTC.

The chain couples TRBV5-5 to TRBJ2-5; TRBD2 matches 11 bases. The germline V gene encodes CDR1 SGHKS and CDR2 YYEKEE (reference sequence). The length of the CDR3 is 16 residues. The junction had 6 bases not matched to a gene; V was cut back by 0 bases and J by 5 bases. The CDR3 sequence is CASSLEGASGRETQYF. The DNA for the CDR3 is TGTGCCAGCAGCTTGGAGGGGGCTAGCGGGAGGGAGACCCAGTACTTC.

V and J are TRBV7-2 and TRBJ1-2; 8 nucleotides match TRBD1. CDR3 length equals 16 residues. With V trimmed by 1 base and J by 7 bases, 11 bases remained unmatched. Per germline, CDR1 SGHTA and CDR2 FQGNSA. In DNA form, the CDR3 reads TGTGCCAGCAGCTTAGAGATGGGGGGGACAGGATCTGGCTACACCTTC. It translates to CASSLEMGGTGSGYTF.

This chain connects TRBV9 to TRBJ2-5; tentative D call: TRBD1 (5 bases). In germline, CDR1 is SGDLS, CDR2 YYNGEE. V was clipped by 0 bases and J by 2 bases, with 8 bases between them. This CDR3 has 14 amino acids. The chain's CDR3 is CASSVGQLQETQYF. In DNA, the CDR3 is TGTGCCAGCAGCGTAGGACAGCTGCAAGAGACCCAGTACTTC.

This clone is a singleton in its sample. This rearrangement joins TRBV9 to TRBJ2-7; TRBD2 aligns across 8 bases. Germline V gene lookup returns CDR1 SGDLS and CDR2 YYNGEE. V lost 0 bases to trimming and J lost 2 bases; unmatched junction nucleotides: 7. The CDR3 runs to 16 residues. CDR3 region: CASSVDTAGATYEQYF. The CDR3 DNA reads as TGTGCCAGCAGCGTAGACACAGCGGGAGCAACCTACGAGCAGTACTTC.

The CDR3 loop is CASSLFPGQGRNEQYV. The CDR3 bases are TGTGCCAGCAGTTTATTCCCGGGACAGGGTAGGAACGAGCAGTACGTC. This rearrangement joins TRBV28 to TRBJ2-7; 9 bases fit TRBD1. This CDR3 contains 16 residues. Trimming took 1 base from V and 5 from J; bases not matched to a gene: 9. Germline values: CDR1 MDHEN, CDR2 SYDVKM.

The chain is built from TRBV7-9 and TRBJ2-3; 9 bases are shared with TRBD2. The CDR3 extends over 16 amino acids. The V gene end was trimmed by 5 bases and the J gene end by 0 bases; junction bases not matched to a gene: 6. Per the germline V gene, CDR1 is SEHNR and CDR2 is FQNEAQ (reference sequence). DNA for the CDR3: TGTGCCAGCAGCCCCGGACTAGCGCGCAGCACAGATACGCAGTATTTT. It encodes CASSPGLARSTDTQYF. Full variable domain (rest looked up from reference TRBV7-9 and TRBJ2-3): DTGVSQNPRHKITKRGQNVTFRCDPISEHNRLYWYRQTLGQGPEFLTYFQNEAQLEKSRLLSDRFSAERPKGSFSTLEIQRTEQGDSAMYLCASSPGLARSTDTQYFGPGTRLTVL.

A few counts support this clone. The CDR3 sequence is CASSPEVGRETQYF. The CDR3 region has the DNA TGTGCCAGCAGCCCAGAGGTAGGCCGGGAGACCCAGTACTTC. The rearrangement uses TRBV11-2 and TRBJ2-5; D unclear. V gave up 5 bases and J gave up 5 bases, with 15 bases separating them. Germline CDR1 and CDR2: SGHAT and FQNNGV. This CDR3 comprises 14 residues.

The chain couples TRBV4-1 to TRBJ2-2; no clear D. The germline V gene has CDR1 MGHRA and CDR2 YSYEKL. V was pared by 0 bases and J by 4 bases, with 15 bases between. There are 17 residues in the CDR3. CDR3 sequence: CASSQDAGLRGTGELFF. CDR3 nucleotides: TGCGCCAGCAGCCAAGACGCCGGCCTCCGTGGCACCGGGGAGCTGTTTTTT.

The V gene is TRBV11-2, the J gene TRBJ2-3; the D is unclear. Trimming removed 5 bases from V and 0 bases from J, with 12 bases in between. The V gene's germline CDR1 is SGHAT and CDR2 FQNNGV. There are 15 residues in the CDR3. The CDR3 nucleotides read TGTGCCAGCAGCCCTTCCCCGACTAGCACAGATACGCAGTATTTT. It specifies CASSPSPTSTDTQYF.

This chain uses TRBV5-1 with TRBJ2-3; D not resolved. Germline V gene lookup returns CDR1 SGHRS and CDR2 YFSETQ. The V and J ends lost 5 bases and 0 bases respectively, with 13 bases between them. The CDR3 sequence is 15 residues long. The DNA of the CDR3 is TGCGCCAGCAGACGGTGGATAACTAGCACAGATACGCAGTATTTT. Its protein product is CASRRWITSTDTQYF.

The J gene is TRBJ2-5, the V gene TRBV9; D not certain. V was cut by 0 bases and J by 7 bases, with 10 bases left in between. Germline V lookup: CDR1 SGDLS, CDR2 YYNGEE. This CDR3 spans 13 amino acids. CDR3 protein: CASSVAREPTQYF. As DNA, the CDR3 is TGTGCCAGCAGCGTAGCAAGGGAACCGACCCAGTACTTC. Full variable domain (outside the CDR3, taken from reference TRBV9 and TRBJ2-5): DSGVTQTPKHLITATGQRVTLRCSPRSGDLSVYWYQQSLDQGLQFLIQYYNGEERAKGNILERFSAQQFPDLHSELNLSSLELGDSALYFCASSVAREPTQYFGPGTRLLVL.

The chain uses TRBV7-2 and TRBJ1-4; maybe TRBD1 (6 bases). Germline V gene lookup returns CDR1 SGHTA and CDR2 FQGNSA. CDR3 length: 16 amino acids. V shed 5 bases and J shed 4 bases, with 17 bases lying between them. CDR3 residues: CASSPQSGGGNEKLFF. The DNA for the CDR3 is TGTGCCAGCAGCCCACAATCGGGGGGCGGTAATGAAAAACTGTTTTTT. Drawing the rest from reference TRBV7-2 and TRBJ1-4, the complete variable domain is GAGVSQSPSNKVTEKGKDVELRCDPISGHTALYWYRQSLGQGLEFLIYFQGNSAPDKSGLPSDRFSAERTGGSVSTLTIQRTQQEDSAVYLCASSPQSGGGNEKLFFGSGTQLSVL.

This chain joins TRBV9 and TRBJ2-5; 11 nucleotides agree with TRBD2. V lost 10 bases, J lost 7 bases, and 9 bases stayed unmatched. CDR3 length equals 13 residues. CDR1 and CDR2 (germline): SGDLS, YYNGEE. This CDR3 reads CAASPTSGGTQYF. CDR3 DNA: TGTGCCGCCTCCCCAACTAGCGGGGGGACCCAGTACTTC.